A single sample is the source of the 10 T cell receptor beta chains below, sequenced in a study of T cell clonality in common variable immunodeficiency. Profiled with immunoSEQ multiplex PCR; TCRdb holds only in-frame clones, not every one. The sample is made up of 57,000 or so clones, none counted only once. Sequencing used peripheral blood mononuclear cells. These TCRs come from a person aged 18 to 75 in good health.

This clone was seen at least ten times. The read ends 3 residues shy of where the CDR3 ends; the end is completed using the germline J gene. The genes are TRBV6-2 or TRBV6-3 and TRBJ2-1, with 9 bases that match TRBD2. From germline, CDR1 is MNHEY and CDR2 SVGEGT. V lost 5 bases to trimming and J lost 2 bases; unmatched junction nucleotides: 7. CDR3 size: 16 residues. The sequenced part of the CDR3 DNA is TGTGCCAGCAGTCCCCCGGCGGGAGGGCCCTACAATGAG. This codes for CASSPPAGGPYNE. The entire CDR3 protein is CASSPPAGGPYNEQFF.

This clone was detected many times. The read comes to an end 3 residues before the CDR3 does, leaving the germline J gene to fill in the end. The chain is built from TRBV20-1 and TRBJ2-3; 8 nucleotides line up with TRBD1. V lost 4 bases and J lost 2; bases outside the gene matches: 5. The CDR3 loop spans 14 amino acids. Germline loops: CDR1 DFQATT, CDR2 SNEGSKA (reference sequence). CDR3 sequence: CSAIAGGPTDTQYF. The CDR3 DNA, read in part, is TGCAGTGCTATTGCAGGGGGCCCCACAGATACG.

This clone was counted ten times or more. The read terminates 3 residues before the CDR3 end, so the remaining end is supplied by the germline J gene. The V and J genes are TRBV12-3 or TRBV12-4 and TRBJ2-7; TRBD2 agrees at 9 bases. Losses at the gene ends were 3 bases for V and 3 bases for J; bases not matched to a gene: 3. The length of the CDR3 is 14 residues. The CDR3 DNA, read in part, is TGTGCCAGCAGTTTCTCTAGCGGGATCTACGAG. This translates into CASSFSSGIYE. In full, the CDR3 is CASSFSSGIYEQYF.

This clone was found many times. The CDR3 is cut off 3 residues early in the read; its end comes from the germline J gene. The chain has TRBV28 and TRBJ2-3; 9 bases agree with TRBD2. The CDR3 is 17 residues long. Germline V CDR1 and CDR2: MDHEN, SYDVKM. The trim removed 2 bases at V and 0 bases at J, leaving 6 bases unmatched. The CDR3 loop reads CASSLIGLALSTDTQYF. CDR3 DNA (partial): TGTGCCAGCAGTTTAATTGGACTAGCGTTGAGCACAGATACG.

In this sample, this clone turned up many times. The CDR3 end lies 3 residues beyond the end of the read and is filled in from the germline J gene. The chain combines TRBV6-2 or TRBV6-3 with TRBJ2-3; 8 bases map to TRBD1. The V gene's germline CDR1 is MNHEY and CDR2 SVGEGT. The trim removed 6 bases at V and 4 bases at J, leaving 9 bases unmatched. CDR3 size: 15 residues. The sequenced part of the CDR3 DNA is TGTGCCAGCAGCTCCATGGACAGGGTGCCAGATACG. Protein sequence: CASSSMDRVPDT. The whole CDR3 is CASSSMDRVPDTQYF.

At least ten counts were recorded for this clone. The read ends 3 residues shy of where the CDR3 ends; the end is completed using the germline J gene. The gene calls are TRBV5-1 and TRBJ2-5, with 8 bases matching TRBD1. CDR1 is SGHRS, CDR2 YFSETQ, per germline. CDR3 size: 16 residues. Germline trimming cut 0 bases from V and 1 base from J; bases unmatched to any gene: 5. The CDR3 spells CASSLAFGQGQETQYF. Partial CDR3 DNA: TGCGCCAGCAGCTTGGCCTTCGGACAGGGCCAAGAGACC.

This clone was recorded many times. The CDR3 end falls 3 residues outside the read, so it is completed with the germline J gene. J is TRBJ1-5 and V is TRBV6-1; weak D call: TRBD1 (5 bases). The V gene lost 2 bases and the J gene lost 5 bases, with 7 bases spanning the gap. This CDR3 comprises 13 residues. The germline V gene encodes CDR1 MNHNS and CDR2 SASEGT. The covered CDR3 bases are TGTGCCAGCAGTGAACAGGGCCATCAGCCC. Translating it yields CASSEQGHQP. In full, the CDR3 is CASSEQGHQPQHF.

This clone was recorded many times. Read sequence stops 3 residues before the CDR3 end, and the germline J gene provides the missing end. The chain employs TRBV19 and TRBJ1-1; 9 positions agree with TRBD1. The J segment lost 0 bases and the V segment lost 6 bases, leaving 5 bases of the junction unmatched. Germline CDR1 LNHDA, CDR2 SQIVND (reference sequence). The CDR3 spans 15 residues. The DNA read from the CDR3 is TGTGCCAGTAGCGGGGGACAGGGACTGAACACTGAA. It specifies CASSGGQGLNTE. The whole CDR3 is CASSGGQGLNTEAFF.

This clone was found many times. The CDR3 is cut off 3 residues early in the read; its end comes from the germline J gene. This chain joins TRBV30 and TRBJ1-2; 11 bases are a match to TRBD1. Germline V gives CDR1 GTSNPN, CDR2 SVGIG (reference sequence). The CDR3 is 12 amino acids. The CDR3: CAWGQGASGYTF. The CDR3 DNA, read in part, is TGTGCCTGGGGACAGGGGGCCTCCGGC.

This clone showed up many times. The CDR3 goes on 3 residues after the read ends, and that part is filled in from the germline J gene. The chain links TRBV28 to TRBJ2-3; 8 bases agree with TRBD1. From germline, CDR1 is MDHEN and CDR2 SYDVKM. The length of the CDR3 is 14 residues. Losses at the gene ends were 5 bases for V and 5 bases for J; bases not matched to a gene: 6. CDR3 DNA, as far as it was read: TGTGCCAGCAGTATCCCCGGACAGGGAGATACG. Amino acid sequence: CASSIPGQGDT. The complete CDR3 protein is CASSIPGQGDTQYF.